The 20 T cell receptor beta chains below were found in one sample sequenced in a study of response to subunit inactivated influenza vaccine. TCRdb itself ran the RT-PCR reads through MiXCR, one entry per CDR3 protein. The sample yields about 650,000 distinct CDR3 sequences, 15% to 19% seen once. The sample in question was PBMCs from blood, obtained 11 to 12 days after vaccination. These receptors all come from a man aged 50 to 59 who received an inactivated influenza vaccine.

The V gene is TRBV20-1, the J gene TRBJ1-4, with no clear D. Per the germline V gene, CDR1 is DFQATT and CDR2 is SNEGSKA (reference sequence). Between the trimmed V and J ends, which lost 5 bases and 6 bases, there was a span of 4 bases. The CDR3 extends over 10 amino acids. As DNA, the CDR3 is TGCAGTGCTGGTTATGAAAAACTGTTTTTT. Translated, it gives CSAGYEKLFF.

This clonotype was counted between two and nine times. This chain connects TRBV12-3 or TRBV12-4 to TRBJ2-7; 10 nucleotides match TRBD2. CDR3 size: 16 residues. J was trimmed by 1 base and V by 2 bases; bases with no gene match: 5. The CDR3 region has the DNA TGTGCCAGCAGTTTAACTCCACTAGCGGGATCCTACGAGCAGTACTTC. The encoded protein is CASSLTPLAGSYEQYF.

The chain couples TRBV4-3 to TRBJ2-7; D remains ambiguous. Germline CDR1 and CDR2: LGHNA and YSLEER. The CDR3 runs to 15 residues. The V and J ends lost 0 bases and 1 base respectively, with 10 bases between them. CDR3 residues: CASSQDRDGSYEQYF. Written as DNA, the CDR3 is TGCGCCAGCAGCCAAGACCGAGACGGTTCCTACGAGCAGTACTTC.

This clonotype was seen only a few times. This sequence joins TRBV5-1 and TRBJ2-4; D might be TRBD1 or TRBD2, each matching 5 bases. CDR1 and CDR2 from the germline V gene are SGHRS and YFSETQ. V was clipped by 6 bases and J by 0 bases, with 10 bases between them. The CDR3 has 14 residues. Here the CDR3 reads CASTEGTAKNIQYF. For the CDR3, the DNA is TGCGCCAGCACCGAAGGGACAGCCAAAAACATTCAGTACTTC.

This clonotype was seen a few times. The rearrangement links TRBV28 to TRBJ1-1; possible D gene TRBD1, 5 bases. Looked up from germline, CDR1 is MDHEN and CDR2 is SYDVKM. With 6 bases removed from V and 4 bases from J, the gap between germline ends came to 12 bases. The CDR3 consists of 13 residues. As DNA, the CDR3 is TGTGCCAGCAGATCGGGACCGACCACTGAAGCTTTCTTT. It yields the protein CASRSGPTTEAFF.

The CDR3, as DNA: TGCGCCAGCAGCCAAGATCCATGGGGACTAGCCGACTACAATGAGCAGTTCTTC. Protein sequence: CASSQDPWGLADYNEQFF. The rearrangement uses TRBV4-3 and TRBJ2-1; 9 bases are shared with TRBD2. Unmatched junction bases numbered 9, after V lost 0 bases and J lost 3 bases. This CDR3 is built from 18 residues. Germline CDR1 reads LGHNA; CDR2 reads YSLEER.

The chain has TRBV24-1 and TRBJ2-7, with D uncertain. The ends were cut back, 3 bases at V and 2 bases at J, with 4 bases in the middle. The CDR3 contains 12 residues. Per germline, CDR1 KGHDR and CDR2 SFDVKD. The CDR3 sequence is CATSDATYEQYF. Here the CDR3 DNA reads TGTGCCACCAGTGATGCGACCTACGAGCAGTACTTC.

The V call is TRBV18, the J call TRBJ2-7; D possibly corresponds to TRBD2 (5 bases). Trimming stripped 2 bases from V and 1 base from J, with 6 bases between. The CDR3 is 13 residues long. Germline CDR1 and CDR2: KGHSH and LQKENI. The CDR3 loop reads CASSPTRSYEQYF. The CDR3 bases are TGTGCCAGCTCACCAACTAGGTCCTACGAGCAGTACTTC.

The rearrangement links TRBV7-8 to TRBJ2-2; D unclear. The CDR3 is 16 amino acids. Trimming removed 6 bases at V and 1 base at J, with 15 bases between. Germline-derived CDR1 and CDR2 are SGHVS and FQNEAQ. CDR3 DNA: TGTGCCAGCAGTACCTGGACGGCCGAGAACACCGGGGAGCTGTTTTTT. Its protein product is CASSTWTAENTGELFF.

The chain recombines TRBV5-1 with TRBJ1-1; D may be TRBD1 (6 bases). Germline lookup yields CDR1 SGHRS and CDR2 YFSETQ. This CDR3 is 12 amino acids long. Trimming pared 6 bases from V and 8 bases from J, leaving 14 bases between. The CDR3 loop reads CASTSGRGEAFF. In DNA, the CDR3 is TGCGCCAGCACTTCGGGTAGGGGGGAAGCTTTCTTT.

This clonotype was found a few times. This rearrangement joins TRBV10-3 to TRBJ2-5, with 9 nucleotides matching TRBD2. Per the germline V gene, CDR1 is ENHRY and CDR2 is SYGVKD. The ends lost 2 bases at V and 0 bases at J; junction bases unmatched: 7. The CDR3 spans 17 residues. The CDR3 loop reads CAISEGAGGSYQETQYF. The CDR3 nucleotides read TGTGCCATCAGTGAGGGAGCGGGGGGTTCCTACCAAGAGACCCAGTACTTC.

The genes are TRBV6-1 and TRBJ1-5; D may be TRBD1 (6 bases). Germline V CDR1 and CDR2: MNHNS, SASEGT. Trimming took off 6 bases at V and 5 bases at J, with 20 bases between the two ends. The CDR3 has 16 amino acids. The CDR3 spells CASSTYSQGPYQPQHF. The CDR3 nucleotides are TGTGCCAGCAGCACCTACTCACAGGGCCCATATCAGCCCCAGCATTTT.

The V call is TRBV5-1, the J call TRBJ2-5, with D perhaps matching TRBD1 (6 bases). The V gene's germline CDR1 is SGHRS and CDR2 YFSETQ. The CDR3 has 14 residues. Trimming left V 4 bases short and J 1 base short, with 11 bases between. The CDR3 sequence: CASSTRDTQETQYF. CDR3 DNA sequence: TGCGCCAGCAGCACCCGGGACACCCAAGAGACCCAGTACTTC.

J is TRBJ2-5 and V is TRBV5-1; no clear D. The V end lost 0 bases, the J end lost 1 base, and 13 bases lay between the germline ends. The CDR3 loop spans 16 amino acids. The V gene's germline CDR1 is SGHRS and CDR2 YFSETQ. The CDR3 spells CASSLALMSAQETQYF. The CDR3 DNA sequence: TGCGCCAGCAGCTTGGCTCTTATGTCGGCCCAAGAGACCCAGTACTTC.

This clonotype has at least ten counts. The chain uses TRBV28 and TRBJ2-7, with TRBD1 matching 8 bases. J was trimmed by 5 bases and V by 6 bases; bases with no gene match: 3. CDR1 and CDR2 (germline): MDHEN, SYDVKM. The CDR3 consists of 12 residues. In DNA form, the CDR3 reads TGTGCCAGCAGCCAGGACAGGGACGAGCAGTACTTC. Translating gives CASSQDRDEQYF.

The chain carries TRBV7-2 and TRBJ1-4, with D tentatively TRBD1 (6 bases). The CDR3 is 14 residues long. V was cut by 5 bases and J by 8 bases, with 15 bases left in between. Germline CDR1 is SGHTA and CDR2 is FQGNSA. Here the CDR3 reads CASSHTGKWEKLFF. The CDR3 region has the DNA TGTGCCAGCAGCCACACAGGGAAGTGGGAAAAACTGTTTTTT.

The chain joins TRBV20-1 to TRBJ1-4, with a weak D call TRBD1 (6 bases). CDR1 is DFQATT and CDR2 is SNEGSKA in the germline V gene (reference sequence). Trimming removed 3 bases at V and 3 bases at J, with 14 bases between. The CDR3 sequence is 15 residues long. CDR3 region: CSARGWGPANEKLFF. CDR3 nucleotide sequence: TGCAGTGCTAGGGGGTGGGGGCCCGCTAATGAAAAACTGTTTTTT.

This clonotype was recorded at least ten times. This sequence joins TRBV4-3 and TRBJ2-7; 7 bases match TRBD1. CDR1 and CDR2 (germline): LGHNA, YSLEER. With 4 bases clipped from V and 2 bases from J, the junction kept 8 bases outside the gene matches. This CDR3 region has 15 residues. The CDR3 DNA sequence: TGCGCCAGCAGCCTGGATGATGACAGGGCCTACGAGCAGTACTTC. This translates into CASSLDDDRAYEQYF.

V is TRBV19 and J is TRBJ2-7; D unclear. This CDR3 is 13 amino acids long. V lost 8 bases and J lost 1, with 12 bases in between. In germline, CDR1 is LNHDA, CDR2 SQIVND (reference sequence). CDR3 DNA sequence: TGTGCCAGTGCGAGGCGAGATTCCTACGAGCAGTACTTC. Its translation is CASARRDSYEQYF.

The chain has TRBV5-1 and TRBJ2-5; TRBD1 is a possible D gene (6 bases). The CDR3 is made up of 16 amino acids. CDR1 is SGHRS, CDR2 YFSETQ, per germline. V lost 4 bases and J lost 5, with 21 bases in between. CDR3 sequence: CASSPMSGASGETQYF. The CDR3 DNA is TGCGCCAGCAGCCCTATGTCAGGGGCGTCGGGGGAGACCCAGTACTTC. The whole variable domain, filled in from reference TRBV5-1 and TRBJ2-5, reads KAGVTQTPRYLIKTRGQQVTLSCSPISGHRSVSWYQQTPGQGLQFLFEYFSETQRNKGNFPGRFSGRQFSNSRSEMNVSTLELGDSALYLCASSPMSGASGETQYFGPGTRLLVL.